One and the same sample provided the 19 T cell receptor beta chains below, sequenced in a study of blood T cell repertoires in COVID-19. Produced via immunoSEQ multiplex PCR; TCRdb's table is partial and in-frame only. The table has 130,000 to 150,000 clones, roughly 80% seen once; the top ten hold less than 5%. Sequencing input: peripheral blood. These receptors originate from a woman between 65 and 79 years old with COVID-19, enrolled during active disease.

The chain joins TRBV4-2 to TRBJ1-1; D uncertain. V lost 2 bases and J 3 bases, leaving 19 bases between the germline ends. The CDR3 sequence is 17 residues long. The germline V gene encodes CDR1 LGHNA and CDR2 YNFKEQ. CDR3 nucleotides: TGTGCCAGCAGCCAACCAACCGGAGGTTACGCGGACACTGAAGCTTTCTTT. Translating gives CASSQPTGGYADTEAFF.

The rearrangement joins TRBV11-2 to TRBJ2-7; D call uncertain. The CDR3 is 13 amino acids. CDR1 is SGHAT and CDR2 is FQNNGV in the germline V gene. The germline V and J ends were trimmed by 5 bases and 2 bases, with 10 bases remaining between them. CDR3 protein: CASSLTDAYEQYF. The CDR3 bases are TGTGCCAGCAGCCTTACAGACGCCTACGAGCAGTACTTC.

The CDR3 spells CASSRNPGGVPYNEQFF. CDR3 DNA sequence: TGCGCCAGCAGCCGAAATCCCGGAGGGGTTCCCTACAATGAGCAGTTCTTC. J is TRBJ2-1 and V is TRBV5-1, with a tentative D call TRBD2 (6 bases). CDR3 length: 17 residues. Germline V lookup: CDR1 SGHRS, CDR2 YFSETQ. Trimming pared 4 bases from V and 2 bases from J, leaving 19 bases between.

The chain has TRBV18 and TRBJ2-3, with a weak D call TRBD2 (6 bases). CDR3 size: 16 residues. Trimming took 6 bases from V and 2 from J, leaving 18 bases between them. Per the germline V gene, CDR1 is KGHSH and CDR2 is LQKENI. The DNA for the CDR3 is TGTGCCAGCTCCCCCCCTGGGGGACTCCCCACAGATACGCAGTATTTT. Its protein is CASSPPGGLPTDTQYF.

The chain combines TRBV11-2 with TRBJ1-4; D unclear. CDR3 length: 16 amino acids. Per the germline V gene, CDR1 is SGHAT and CDR2 is FQNNGV. V was pared by 4 bases and J by 4 bases, with 16 bases between. The CDR3 nucleotides are TGTGCCAGCAGCTCAATAAGCGGCCAGAGTAATGAAAAACTGTTTTTT. It is translated as CASSSISGQSNEKLFF.

The count of this clone is one. The chain uses TRBV6-5 and TRBJ2-2; TRBD1 is a possible D gene (6 bases). CDR1 and CDR2 (germline): MNHEY, SVGAGI. The CDR3 has 12 amino acids. The germline V and J ends were trimmed by 8 bases and 6 bases, with 10 bases remaining between them. The CDR3 sequence is CASAQGPGELFF. In DNA, the CDR3 is TGTGCCAGCGCACAGGGCCCCGGGGAGCTGTTTTTT.

Here the CDR3 DNA reads TGTGCCAGTAGGGACGGGGGGGCAGGAGATACGCAGTATTTT. Residues: CASRDGGAGDTQYF. The chain has TRBV19 and TRBJ2-3; TRBD2 aligns across 8 bases. The CDR3 consists of 14 residues. CDR1 is LNHDA, CDR2 SQIVND, per germline (reference sequence). Germline trimming cut 6 bases from V and 5 bases from J; bases unmatched to any gene: 7. Combining the CDR3 with reference TRBV19 and TRBJ2-3 gives the whole variable domain DGGITQSPKYLFRKEGQNVTLSCEQNLNHDAMYWYRQDPGQGLRLIYYSQIVNDFQKGDIAEGYSVSREKKESFPLTVTSAQKNPTAFYLCASRDGGAGDTQYFGPGTRLTVL.

J is TRBJ2-1 and V is TRBV6-5; 8 bases line up with TRBD2. Germline V CDR1 and CDR2: MNHEY, SVGAGI. This CDR3 has 15 amino acids. Germline trimming cut 7 bases from V and 1 base from J; bases unmatched to any gene: 6. In DNA, the CDR3 is TGTGCCAGCACCCCGAGCGGGGGTTCCTACAATGAGCAGTTCTTC. It encodes CASTPSGGSYNEQFF.

The table lists this clone with a count of one. The V and J genes are TRBV5-1 and TRBJ2-1; TRBD1 matches at 7 bases. Losses at the gene ends were 3 bases for V and 6 bases for J; bases not matched to a gene: 3. The CDR3 is 13 residues long. Germline V gene sequence: CDR1 SGHRS, CDR2 YFSETQ. CDR3 coding DNA: TGCGCCAGCAGCTGGGGACAGCCCAATGAGCAGTTCTTC. Encoded protein: CASSWGQPNEQFF.

V and J are TRBV15 and TRBJ1-1; 8 nucleotides match TRBD1. The CDR3 contains 15 residues. V was pared by 1 base and J by 6 bases, with 7 bases of the junction left unmatched. Germline V lookup: CDR1 LNHNV, CDR2 YYDKDF (reference sequence). CDR3: CATSRAGQGGAEAFF. In DNA, the CDR3 is TGTGCCACCAGCAGAGCCGGACAGGGAGGAGCTGAAGCTTTCTTT.

The chain combines TRBV10-3 with TRBJ1-4, with D possibly matching TRBD1 (6 bases). The germline gives CDR1 ENHRY, CDR2 SYGVKD. The CDR3 is made up of 14 amino acids. Deletions cut 3 bases from V and 8 bases from J, with 13 bases between. The CDR3 DNA reads TGTGCCATCAGTGATTCAGGGGTGGAAGAAAAACTGTTTTTT. This encodes CAISDSGVEEKLFF.

This clone was detected a few times. V usage is TRBV6-5 and J usage is TRBJ1-1, with D possibly matching TRBD1 (5 bases). This CDR3 comprises 14 residues. Germline values: CDR1 MNHEY, CDR2 SVGAGI. V was shortened by 6 bases and J by 5 bases, with 16 bases between the two germline ends. The CDR3 here is CASRDGAMSTEAFF. Written as DNA, the CDR3 is TGTGCCAGCAGAGATGGGGCTATGAGTACTGAAGCTTTCTTT.

The rearrangement uses TRBV9 and TRBJ1-2; 7 nucleotides agree with TRBD1. In germline, CDR1 is SGDLS, CDR2 YYNGEE. CDR3 length: 13 residues. Germline trimming cut 0 bases from V and 8 bases from J; bases unmatched to any gene: 4. The CDR3 nucleotides are TGTGCCAGCAGCGTAGCTCCAGGGGGAGGCTACACCTTC. This translates into CASSVAPGGGYTF.

J is TRBJ1-1 and V is TRBV3-1 (or the pseudogene TRBV3-2); 9 bases agree with TRBD1. This CDR3 has 11 amino acids. In germline, CDR1 is LGHDT, CDR2 YNNKEL (reference sequence). After removal of 4 bases from V and 11 bases from J, the junction contained 2 bases not matched to a gene. CDR3 in amino acids: CASSRDRGAFF. CDR3 sequence (DNA): TGTGCCAGCAGCCGAGACAGGGGGGCTTTCTTT.

The chain uses TRBV19 and TRBJ2-1; D possibly corresponds to TRBD2 (6 bases). Germline values: CDR1 LNHDA, CDR2 SQIVND (reference sequence). This CDR3 has 16 residues. The ends were cut back, 5 bases at V and 5 bases at J, with 19 bases in the middle. CDR3 residues: CASSARDSIRDNEQFF. As DNA, the CDR3 is TGTGCCAGTAGTGCCCGGGACTCCATTAGGGACAATGAGCAGTTCTTC.

This chain uses TRBV24-1 with TRBJ1-1; no reliable D call. The CDR3 totals 17 residues. CDR1 and CDR2 (germline): KGHDR, SFDVKD. Trimming removed 3 bases from V and 10 bases from J, with 26 bases in between. CDR3 DNA: TGTGCCACCAGTGATCCCCCTGGCGGGGAACCCCGCCTGGGAGCTTTCTTT. The encoded protein is CATSDPPGGEPRLGAFF.

The rearrangement joins TRBV5-1 to TRBJ2-3; D might be TRBD2 (5 bases). The CDR3 is made up of 16 amino acids. Trimming took off 7 bases at V and 1 base at J, with 19 bases between the two ends. CDR1 is SGHRS and CDR2 is YFSETQ in the germline V gene. The CDR3 sequence: CASFQDAAGGTDTQYF. The DNA for the CDR3 is TGCGCCAGCTTCCAGGATGCGGCGGGTGGCACAGATACGCAGTATTTT.

The chain combines TRBV19 with TRBJ1-6; D ambiguous. V lost 6 bases and J lost 7, with 16 bases in between. Germline values: CDR1 LNHDA, CDR2 SQIVND (reference sequence). The CDR3 consists of 15 residues. The CDR3 DNA is TGTGCCAGTAGCCCGTATCCCTCGGTAAATTCACCCCTCCACTTT. This encodes CASSPYPSVNSPLHF.

This chain links TRBV7-2 with TRBJ1-2; TRBD1 matches at 7 bases. Germline CDR1 and CDR2: SGHTA and FQGNSA. The CDR3 is 13 residues long. The ends lost 5 bases at V and 5 bases at J; junction bases unmatched: 5. The CDR3 here is CASSLGQEYGYTF. CDR3 sequence (DNA): TGTGCCAGCAGCCTCGGACAGGAGTATGGCTACACCTTC.